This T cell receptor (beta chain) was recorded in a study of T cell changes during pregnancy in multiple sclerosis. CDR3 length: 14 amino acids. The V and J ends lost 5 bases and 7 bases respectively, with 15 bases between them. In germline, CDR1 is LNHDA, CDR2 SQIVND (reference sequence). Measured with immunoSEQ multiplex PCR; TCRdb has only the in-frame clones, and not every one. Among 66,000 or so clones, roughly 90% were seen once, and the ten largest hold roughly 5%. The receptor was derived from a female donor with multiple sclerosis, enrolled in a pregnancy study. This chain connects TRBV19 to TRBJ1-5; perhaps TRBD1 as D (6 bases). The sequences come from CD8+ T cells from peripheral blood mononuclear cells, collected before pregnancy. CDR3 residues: CASSPNRVRQPQHF. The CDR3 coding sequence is TGTGCCAGTAGTCCGAACAGGGTTCGGCAGCCCCAGCATTTT.